This TCR beta chain was recovered during a study of T cell changes during pregnancy in multiple sclerosis. Sequencing was performed with immunoSEQ multiplex PCR; in TCRdb, only in-frame clones are kept and a portion is missing. The repertoire includes about 51,000 clones, under 95% of them detected once, and approximately 2.6% sits in the top ten. Germline values: CDR1 SGDLS, CDR2 YYNGEE. The CDR3 covers 14 residues. Trimming took 0 bases from V and 0 from J, leaving 7 bases between them. This material consisted of CD8+ T cells from peripheral blood mononuclear cells, taken in the second trimester of pregnancy. The source of this sequence is a female donor with multiple sclerosis, enrolled in a pregnancy study. V is TRBV9 and J is TRBJ2-7, with D perhaps TRBD2 (5 bases). The DNA for the CDR3 is TGTGCCAGCAGCGTAGTCGGGGACTCCTACGAGCAGTACTTC. As protein: CASSVVGDSYEQYF.